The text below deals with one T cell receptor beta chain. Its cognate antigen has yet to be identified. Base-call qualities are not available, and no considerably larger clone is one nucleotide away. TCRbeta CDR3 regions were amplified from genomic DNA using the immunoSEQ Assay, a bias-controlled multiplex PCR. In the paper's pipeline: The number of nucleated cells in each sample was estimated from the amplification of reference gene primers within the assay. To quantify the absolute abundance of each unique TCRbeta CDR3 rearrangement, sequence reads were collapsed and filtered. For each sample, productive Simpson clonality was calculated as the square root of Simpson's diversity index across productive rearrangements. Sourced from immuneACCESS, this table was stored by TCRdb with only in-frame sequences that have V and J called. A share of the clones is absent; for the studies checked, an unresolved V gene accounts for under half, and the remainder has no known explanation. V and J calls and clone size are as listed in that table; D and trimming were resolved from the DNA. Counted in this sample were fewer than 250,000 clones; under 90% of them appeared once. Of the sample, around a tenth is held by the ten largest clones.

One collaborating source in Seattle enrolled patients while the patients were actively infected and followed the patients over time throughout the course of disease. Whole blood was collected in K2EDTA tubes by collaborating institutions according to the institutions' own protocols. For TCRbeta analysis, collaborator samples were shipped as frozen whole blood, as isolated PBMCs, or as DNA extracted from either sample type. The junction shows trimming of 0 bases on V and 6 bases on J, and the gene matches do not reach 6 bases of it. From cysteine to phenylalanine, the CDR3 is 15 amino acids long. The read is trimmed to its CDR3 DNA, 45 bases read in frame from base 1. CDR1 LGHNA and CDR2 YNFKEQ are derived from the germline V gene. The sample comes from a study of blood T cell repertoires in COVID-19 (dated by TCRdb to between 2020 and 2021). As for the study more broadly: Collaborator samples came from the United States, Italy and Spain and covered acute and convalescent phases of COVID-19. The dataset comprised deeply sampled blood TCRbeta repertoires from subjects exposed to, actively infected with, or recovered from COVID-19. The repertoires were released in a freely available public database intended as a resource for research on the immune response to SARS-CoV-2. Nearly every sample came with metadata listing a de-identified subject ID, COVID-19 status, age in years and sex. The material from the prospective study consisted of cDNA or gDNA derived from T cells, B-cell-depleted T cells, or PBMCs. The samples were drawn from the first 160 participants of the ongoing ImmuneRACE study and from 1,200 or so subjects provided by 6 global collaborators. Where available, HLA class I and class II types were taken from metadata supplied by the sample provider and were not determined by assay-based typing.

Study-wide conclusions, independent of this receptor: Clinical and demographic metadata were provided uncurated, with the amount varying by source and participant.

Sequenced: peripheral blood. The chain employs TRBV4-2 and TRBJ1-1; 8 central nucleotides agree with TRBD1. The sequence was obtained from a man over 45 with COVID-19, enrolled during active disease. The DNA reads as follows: TGTGCCAGCAGCCAAGATCGGCAGGGGGCTGCTGAAGCTTTCTTT. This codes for CASSQDRQGAAEAFF.